This T cell receptor beta chain comes out of a study of T cell responses to AZD1222 COVID-19 vaccine. Regarding the study as a whole: Spike-spanning, vaccine-associated CD4 TCRs were dominant at 160-218 and 743-854. Spike-specific TCR breadth rose after two AZD1222 doses, and depth rose as well.

With regard to this clone: The target antigen is unknown.

Trimming left V 4 bases short and J 3 bases short, with 15 bases between. CDR3 size: 15 residues. Germline-derived CDR1 and CDR2 are MNHNY and SVGAGI (reference sequence). This table comes from immunoSEQ multiplex PCR, and its TCRdb copy is limited to in-frame clones, with some not included. The profile shows under 150,000 clones, over 75% of them singletons. The V call is TRBV6-6, the J call TRBJ1-1; possible D gene TRBD1, 5 bases. The TCR sequence derives from an adult in good health. Sequencing used peripheral blood, obtained on day 0 of AZD1222 vaccination. Written as DNA, the CDR3 is TGTGCCAGCAGTTCAAGACACTCCAGGGACACTGAAGCTTTCTTT. Protein: CASSSRHSRDTEAFF.